Presented here are 9 T cell receptor beta chains from one specimen sequenced in a study of blood T cell repertoires in COVID-19. Repertoires were generated with immunoSEQ multiplex PCR, while TCRdb's copy carries only in-frame clones and drops some. The profile shows some 290,000 clones, about 76% of them singletons. The sequencing sample was made of peripheral blood. Source of these receptors: a woman in her sixties with active or convalescent COVID-19.

This chain connects TRBV11-2 to TRBJ2-2; D remains unclear. Germline lookup yields CDR1 SGHAT and CDR2 FQNNGV. The CDR3 extends over 16 amino acids. The V gene lost 2 bases and the J gene lost 0 bases, with 10 bases spanning the gap. The CDR3 loop reads CASSLTVSSNTGELFF. CDR3 sequence (DNA): TGTGCCAGCAGCTTAACAGTGAGCTCGAACACCGGGGAGCTGTTTTTT.

This sequence joins TRBV11-1 and TRBJ2-5, with TRBD1 matching 8 bases. After removal of 3 bases from V and 4 bases from J, the junction contained 4 bases not matched to a gene. CDR1 and CDR2 (germline): SGHAT, FQDESV (reference sequence). CDR3 size: 14 residues. This chain's CDR3 is CASSLGQVAETQYF. CDR3 nucleotide sequence: TGTGCCAGCAGCTTGGGACAGGTGGCAGAGACCCAGTACTTC.

V usage is TRBV28 and J usage is TRBJ2-7; unclear D gene. The CDR3 loop spans 12 amino acids. Trimming left V 5 bases short and J 6 bases short, with 11 bases between. Germline-derived CDR1 and CDR2 are MDHEN and SYDVKM. CDR3 nucleotide sequence: TGTGCCAGCAGTCCGCGTGTGTCCGAGCAGTACTTC. Its protein is CASSPRVSEQYF. The whole variable domain, filled in from reference TRBV28 and TRBJ2-7, reads DVKVTQSSRYLVKRTGEKVFLECVQDMDHENMFWYRQDPGLGLRLIYFSYDVKMKEKGDIPEGYSVSREKKERFSLILESASTNQTSMYLCASSPRVSEQYFGPGTRLTVT.

A single count supports this clone. V and J are TRBV5-5 and TRBJ1-3, with D possibly being TRBD1 (5 bases). The V and J ends lost 4 bases and 6 bases respectively, with 20 bases between them. Germline CDR1 is SGHKS and CDR2 is YYEKEE (reference sequence). CDR3 size: 16 residues. The chain's CDR3 is CASSPGGYGGLNTIYF. The CDR3 DNA reads TGTGCCAGCAGCCCTGGAGGGTACGGGGGGTTAAACACCATATATTTT.

The chain carries TRBV5-6 and TRBJ2-1, with D unclear. The CDR3 spans 15 residues. Germline V gene sequence: CDR1 SGHDT, CDR2 YYEEEE. Trimming stripped 3 bases from V and 4 bases from J, with 14 bases between. CDR3 nucleotides: TGTGCCAGCAGCTCCCGACTGAGAATGTACAATGAGCAGTTCTTC. As protein: CASSSRLRMYNEQFF.

This clone was observed at least ten times. V usage is TRBV19 and J usage is TRBJ2-7, with 7 nucleotides matching TRBD1. Trimming removed 9 bases from V and 3 bases from J; junction bases left unmatched: 11. CDR1 is LNHDA and CDR2 is SQIVND in the germline V gene (reference sequence). CDR3 length: 14 residues. The CDR3 region is CASSTARGLYEQYF. Here the CDR3 DNA reads TGTGCCAGCTCAACGGCTAGGGGGCTCTACGAGCAGTACTTC.

The rearrangement links TRBV30 to TRBJ1-2, with a possible D match to TRBD1 (5 bases). Trimming pared 1 base from V and 4 bases from J, leaving 19 bases between. The germline gives CDR1 GTSNPN, CDR2 SVGIG (reference sequence). The CDR3 covers 16 residues. The CDR3 reads CAWSAATGIFAYGYTF. CDR3 DNA: TGTGCCTGGAGTGCCGCAACAGGAATTTTTGCCTATGGCTACACCTTC.

The genes are TRBV7-7 and TRBJ2-5, with 8 bases aligning to TRBD2. CDR3 length: 16 amino acids. From germline, CDR1 is SSHAT and CDR2 FNYEAQ (reference sequence). V gave up 3 bases and J gave up 1 base; unmatched junction bases: 7. CDR3 residues: CASSLFGGAPQETQYF. The DNA of the CDR3 is TGTGCCAGCAGCTTGTTCGGGGGGGCCCCCCAAGAGACCCAGTACTTC.

This rearrangement joins TRBV30 to TRBJ1-2; TRBD1 aligns across 7 bases. The CDR3 is 13 amino acids. In germline, CDR1 is GTSNPN, CDR2 SVGIG (reference sequence). Losses at the gene ends were 5 bases for V and 2 bases for J; bases not matched to a gene: 5. This CDR3 reads CAWGTALNYGYTF. The CDR3 nucleotides read TGTGCCTGGGGGACAGCCCTAAACTATGGCTACACCTTC. Using reference TRBV30 and TRBJ1-2 for the parts outside the CDR3, the full variable domain is SQTIHQWPATLVQPVGSPLSLECTVEGTSNPNLYWYRQAAGRGLQLLFYSVGIGQISSEVPQNLSASRPQDRQFILSSKKLLLSDSGFYLCAWGTALNYGYTFGSGTRLTVV.